A single TCR beta chain is shown here with its context. These data are taken from a study of shared clonotypes between healthy human individuals. The junction had 4 bases not matched to a gene; V was cut back by 4 bases and J by 1 base. Germline V gene data show CDR1 as MNHEY and CDR2 as SVGAGI. This CDR3 spans 15 amino acids. Generated by immunoSEQ multiplex PCR, the TCRdb table keeps only in-frame clones and is missing some. The sample consists of fewer than 1 million clones, around 96% of them appearing once. Only CD45RO-negative cells positively selected for CCR7 counted as naive CD8 cells, so terminally differentiated effector memory CD45RA+ cells were excluded.

The receptor comes from a young man in good health. Source material: naive CD8+ T cells sorted from blood. J is TRBJ1-1 and V is TRBV6-5, with 9 bases matching TRBD1. The CDR3 region is CASSFDRGANTEAFF. For the CDR3, the DNA is TGTGCCAGCAGTTTTGACAGGGGGGCGAACACTGAAGCTTTCTTT.